The present entry profiles one T cell receptor beta chain with its context. This specimen belongs to a study of shared T cell receptors in the human thymus. Germline CDR1 reads LNHDA; CDR2 reads SQIVND (reference sequence). Trimming shortened V by 6 bases and J by 6 bases, and 24 bases separated the two germline ends. The CDR3 totals 17 residues. The repertoire was sequenced with immunoSEQ multiplex PCR; TCRdb's copy has only in-frame clones and lacks some. This table holds hundreds of thousands of clones, roughly 90% found once. These data also formed part of another study, on human thymus T cells.

This clonotype was sampled from a boy in the first two years of life with a congenital heart defect. Sequenced material: thymocytes. The chain is built from TRBV19 and TRBJ2-1, with D possibly being TRBD2 (5 bases). CDR3 protein: CASRKEEGDGLRNEQFF. The CDR3, as DNA: TGTGCCAGTAGAAAAGAAGAGGGAGATGGCCTCCGCAATGAGCAGTTCTTC. Full variable domain (rest looked up from reference TRBV19 and TRBJ2-1): DGGITQSPKYLFRKEGQNVTLSCEQNLNHDAMYWYRQDPGQGLRLIYYSQIVNDFQKGDIAEGYSVSREKKESFPLTVTSAQKNPTAFYLCASRKEEGDGLRNEQFFGPGTRLTVL.